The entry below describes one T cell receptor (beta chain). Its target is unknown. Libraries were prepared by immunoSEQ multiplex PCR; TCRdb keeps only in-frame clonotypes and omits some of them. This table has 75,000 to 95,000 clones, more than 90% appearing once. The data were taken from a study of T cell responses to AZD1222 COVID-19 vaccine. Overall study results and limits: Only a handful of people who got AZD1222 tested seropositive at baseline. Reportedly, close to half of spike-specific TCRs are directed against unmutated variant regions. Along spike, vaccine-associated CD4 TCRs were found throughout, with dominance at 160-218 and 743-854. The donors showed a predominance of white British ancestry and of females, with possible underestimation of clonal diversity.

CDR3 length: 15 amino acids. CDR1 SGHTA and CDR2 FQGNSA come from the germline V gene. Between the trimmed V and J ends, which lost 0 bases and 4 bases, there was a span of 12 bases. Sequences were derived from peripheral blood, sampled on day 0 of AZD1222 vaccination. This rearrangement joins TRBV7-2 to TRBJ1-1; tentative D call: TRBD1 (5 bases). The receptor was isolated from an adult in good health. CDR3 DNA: TGTGCCAGCAGCTTAGCCTTGGCCAGGGCCACTGAAGCTTTCTTT. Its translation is CASSLALARATEAFF.